One and the same sample provided the 27 T cell receptor beta chains below, sequenced in a study of T cells after yellow fever vaccination. One entry per CDR3 protein results from TCRdb running MiXCR on the 5' RACE reads. The table has hundreds of thousands of distinct CDR3 sequences, less than 9.5% seen once. The sequencing used CD4+ T cells sorted from PBMCs, collected 5 days after the yellow fever booster vaccination. These receptors were collected from a man aged 18 to 29 who received the YFV17D yellow fever vaccine.

The chain uses TRBV20-1 and TRBJ2-3, with 12 bases aligning to TRBD1. Germline V CDR1 and CDR2: DFQATT, SNEGSKA (reference sequence). Trimming cost V 3 bases and J 4 bases; bases outside gene matches: 8. This CDR3 has 16 amino acids. Written as DNA, the CDR3 is TGCAGTGCTAGGATCCCCGGGACAGGGGGCCCAGATACGCAGTATTTT. Translation: CSARIPGTGGPDTQYF.

This clonotype came up a few times. This chain connects TRBV6-6 to TRBJ1-5, with D unresolved. V lost 6 bases and J lost 0, with 6 bases in between. CDR3 length: 13 residues. Germline V gene lookup returns CDR1 MNHNY and CDR2 SVGAGI (reference sequence). CDR3 nucleotides: TGTGCCAGCAGGATCAGTAGCAATCAGCCCCAGCATTTT. This translates into CASRISSNQPQHF.

This clonotype was found a few times. The chain carries TRBV5-5 and TRBJ2-3; D might be TRBD2 (6 bases). CDR3 length: 13 amino acids. Per the germline V gene, CDR1 is SGHKS and CDR2 is YYEKEE (reference sequence). V was shortened by 7 bases and J by 8 bases, with 17 bases between the two germline ends. CDR3 amino acids: CASEGPGRGTQYF. The CDR3 DNA follows: TGTGCCAGCGAGGGACCCGGGCGGGGTACGCAGTATTTT.

This clonotype was seen a handful of times. The chain combines TRBV6-2 or TRBV6-3 with TRBJ1-1; D is ambiguous. This CDR3 has 14 residues. The V end lost 7 bases, the J end lost 2 bases, and 14 bases lay between the germline ends. Germline V lookup: CDR1 MNHEY, CDR2 SVGEGT. The CDR3 DNA sequence: TGTGCCAGCACTATAAGCCGCGGAAACACTGAAGCTTTCTTT. The encoded protein is CASTISRGNTEAFF.

This clonotype was picked up many times. This chain connects TRBV29-1 to TRBJ2-1; 14 nucleotides line up with TRBD2. Germline V CDR1 and CDR2: SQVTM, ANQGSEA. V lost 3 bases, J lost 6 bases, and 4 bases stayed unmatched. The CDR3 has 15 amino acids. CDR3 bases: TGCAGCGTTGAGGGGACTAGCGGGGGCCGCAATGAGCAGTTCTTC. Translating it yields CSVEGTSGGRNEQFF.

This clonotype was picked up many times. The chain combines TRBV10-3 with TRBJ2-6; no clear D. Trimming removed 7 bases at V and 0 bases at J, with 4 bases between. The CDR3 extends over 13 amino acids. Germline loops: CDR1 ENHRY, CDR2 SYGVKD. CDR3 loop: CAIKGSGANVLTF. The CDR3 DNA sequence: TGTGCCATCAAGGGCTCTGGGGCCAACGTCCTGACTTTC.

This clonotype was seen a handful of times. J is TRBJ1-4 and V is TRBV10-3; a weak D match, TRBD1 (6 bases). Germline V lookup: CDR1 ENHRY, CDR2 SYGVKD. The CDR3 extends over 14 amino acids. Trimming cost V 5 bases and J 6 bases, with 13 bases left between them. As DNA, the CDR3 is TGTGCCATCAGTAAACAACAGGGAGATGAAAAACTGTTTTTT. It codes for CAISKQQGDEKLFF.

V usage is TRBV5-4 and J usage is TRBJ1-2; 11 bases align to TRBD1. Germline loops: CDR1 SGHNT, CDR2 YYREEE (reference sequence). The CDR3 is made up of 14 amino acids. The V and J ends lost 4 bases and 8 bases, in that order; junction bases with no gene match: 7. The CDR3 DNA sequence: TGTGCCAGCAGCAAGGACAGGGGGCAAGGAGGCTACACCTTC. Translated: CASSKDRGQGGYTF.

This rearrangement joins TRBV7-2 to TRBJ2-7; no clear D gene. From germline, CDR1 is SGHTA and CDR2 FQGNSA. The ends were cut back, 0 bases at V and 11 bases at J, with 14 bases in the middle. This CDR3 is 13 amino acids long. CDR3: CASSLAPLQEEYV. The CDR3 nucleotides read TGTGCCAGCAGCTTAGCCCCACTGCAAGAGGAGTACGTC.

The chain employs TRBV12-5 and TRBJ2-1; unclear D gene. The V end lost 0 bases, the J end lost 6 bases, and 15 bases lay between the germline ends. This CDR3 has 16 residues. Germline V lookup: CDR1 LGHNT, CDR2 FRNRAP. The CDR3: CASGLVQVTLINEQFF. The CDR3 DNA reads TGTGCTAGTGGTTTGGTACAAGTGACTCTAATCAATGAGCAGTTCTTC.

Many counts were recorded for this clonotype. The DNA of the CDR3 is TGTGCCAGCAGCCGACAGGGGAATGAAAAACTGTTTTTT. Its protein product is CASSRQGNEKLFF. The chain combines TRBV4-2 with TRBJ1-4; 8 nucleotides match TRBD1. V shed 4 bases and J 5 bases; nucleotides not matched to a gene: 0. This CDR3 comprises 13 residues. From germline, CDR1 is LGHNA and CDR2 YNFKEQ.

This clonotype was found a few times. The chain is built from TRBV6-4 and TRBJ2-5; TRBD1 matches 8 bases. This CDR3 comprises 15 residues. Germline values: CDR1 MRHNA, CDR2 SNTAGT. J was trimmed by 5 bases and V by 4 bases; bases with no gene match: 9. The CDR3 sequence is CASSGVGRGQETQYF. CDR3 DNA: TGTGCCAGCAGTGGTGTCGGCAGGGGGCAGGAGACCCAGTACTTC.

The chain has TRBV7-6 and TRBJ2-5, with 15 bases aligning to TRBD2. The CDR3 loop spans 18 amino acids. Germline-derived CDR1 and CDR2 are SGHVS and FNYEAQ. The V gene end was trimmed by 3 bases and the J gene end by 2 bases; junction bases not matched to a gene: 7. The CDR3 DNA is TGTGCCAGCAGCTTCGGGACTAGCGGGGGGTCGTGGCAAGAGACCCAGTACTTC. Translated: CASSFGTSGGSWQETQYF.

The chain carries TRBV4-3 and TRBJ1-5; TRBD1 aligns across 8 bases. In germline, CDR1 is LGHNA, CDR2 YSLEER. V shed 1 base, J shed 6 bases, and the junction held 8 bases outside the gene matches. The CDR3 contains 16 residues. The CDR3 DNA reads TGCGCCAGCAGCCAAGCGGCAGGGGGCTTAGTTCAGCCCCAGCATTTT. Amino acids: CASSQAAGGLVQPQHF.

This clonotype was found a few times. The chain combines TRBV6-1 with TRBJ2-7; D not resolved. Germline V gene sequence: CDR1 MNHNS, CDR2 SASEGT. This CDR3 region has 14 residues. Between the trimmed V and J ends, which lost 6 bases and 0 bases, there was a span of 12 bases. The CDR3 DNA follows: TGTGCCAGCAGCGGTAACACATACTCCTACGAGCAGTACGTC. It is translated as CASSGNTYSYEQYV.

This rearrangement joins TRBV5-4 to TRBJ1-2; weak D call: TRBD1 (6 bases). The germline V gene encodes CDR1 SGHNT and CDR2 YYREEE (reference sequence). V was trimmed by 5 bases and J by 4 bases, leaving 15 bases between them. CDR3 length equals 14 residues. This chain's CDR3 is CASRRQDGVYGYTF. The CDR3 nucleotides are TGTGCCAGCAGACGACAGGACGGGGTCTATGGCTACACCTTC.

This chain joins TRBV6-2 or TRBV6-3 and TRBJ2-1; D is possibly TRBD1 or TRBD2 (5 bases each). Germline CDR1 MNHEY, CDR2 SVGEGT. The CDR3 is made up of 12 amino acids. Trimming took 5 bases from V and 10 from J, leaving 12 bases between them. CDR3 DNA sequence: TGTGCCAGCAGTGCCCGGGACCAAGAGCAGTTCTTC. Its translation is CASSARDQEQFF.

V and J are TRBV6-5 and TRBJ2-5; D unclear. V lost 3 bases and J 5 bases, leaving 4 bases between the germline ends. This CDR3 has 11 residues. Germline V lookup: CDR1 MNHEY, CDR2 SVGAGI. CDR3 region: CASSYWETQYF. The CDR3 nucleotides read TGTGCCAGCAGTTATTGGGAGACCCAGTACTTC.

Here the CDR3 DNA reads TGCAGTGCTCTAGCGGAGACGAACACCGGGGAGCTGTTTTTT. Its translation is CSALAETNTGELFF. V is TRBV20-1 and J is TRBJ2-2; TRBD2 matches 7 bases. The V segment lost 5 bases and the J segment 0 bases; nucleotides outside the gene matches: 3. CDR3 length equals 14 residues. The germline V gene encodes CDR1 DFQATT and CDR2 SNEGSKA (reference sequence).

The rearrangement joins TRBV4-2 to TRBJ1-4; the match to TRBD1 covers 9 bases. Germline CDR1 is LGHNA and CDR2 is YNFKEQ. V was clipped by 5 bases and J by 7 bases; unmatched bases: 11. The CDR3 has 16 residues. Here the CDR3 DNA reads TGTGCCAGCAGCTTCCAACTGGACAGGGGCAGTGAAAAACTGTTTTTT. It specifies CASSFQLDRGSEKLFF.

This clonotype has a count of ten or more. V gene TRBV5-4 combines with J gene TRBJ1-1; tentatively, D is TRBD1 (5 bases). The germline CDR1 and CDR2 sequences are SGHNT and YYREEE (reference sequence). There are 15 residues in the CDR3. The V end lost 4 bases, the J end lost 0 bases, and 13 bases lay between the germline ends. CDR3 region: CASSPGGTLNTEAFF. The CDR3 DNA reads TGTGCCAGCAGCCCCGGGGGGACCCTGAACACTGAAGCTTTCTTT. The variable domain in full, completed from reference TRBV5-4 and TRBJ1-1, reads ETGVTQSPTHLIKTRGQQVTLRCSSQSGHNTVSWYQQALGQGPQFIFQYYREEENGRGNFPPRFSGLQFPNYSSELNVNALELDDSALYLCASSPGGTLNTEAFFGQGTRLTVV.

CDR3 sequence (DNA): TGTGCCAGCAGCGGGCTCCAAGAGACCCAGTACTTC. It yields the protein CASSGLQETQYF. This rearrangement joins TRBV14 to TRBJ2-5; D call uncertain. The V and J ends lost 5 bases and 1 base respectively, with 5 bases between them. Germline CDR1 and CDR2: SGHDN and FVKESK. CDR3 length: 12 amino acids.

This clonotype occurred many times. V is TRBV5-1 and J is TRBJ2-7, with TRBD1 matching 7 bases. V gave up 5 bases and J gave up 3 bases; unmatched junction bases: 2. The CDR3 consists of 12 residues. Germline assignment: CDR1 SGHRS and CDR2 YFSETQ. CDR3 sequence (DNA): TGCGCCAGCAGTCGGGACAGCTACGAGCAGTACTTC. Its protein is CASSRDSYEQYF.

This clonotype was detected only a few times. This chain links TRBV3-1 with TRBJ2-5; 8 bases agree with TRBD2. The J segment lost 7 bases and the V segment lost 4 bases, leaving 8 bases of the junction unmatched. Germline CDR1 LGHDT, CDR2 YNNKEL (reference sequence). CDR3 length: 14 amino acids. The CDR3: CASSPAGGAGTQYF. The CDR3 DNA sequence: TGTGCCAGCAGCCCGGCCGGGGGGGCCGGGACCCAGTACTTC.

This chain uses TRBV15 with TRBJ1-1, with D tentatively TRBD1 (6 bases). The CDR3 length is 14 residues. Germline CDR1 is LNHNV and CDR2 is YYDKDF (reference sequence). Trimming removed 0 bases at V and 7 bases at J, with 12 bases between. Here the CDR3 DNA reads TGTGCCACCAGCAGAGATCGACAGGCTGTTGAAGCTTTCTTT. Translating gives CATSRDRQAVEAFF.

This clonotype was counted only a few times. The V call is TRBV2, the J call TRBJ2-1, with 8 bases that match TRBD1. Germline assignment: CDR1 SNHLY and CDR2 FYNNEI. This CDR3 region has 15 residues. Trimming at V came to 8 bases and at J to 7 bases, leaving 13 bases not matched to a gene. The CDR3 spells CASQTPGQGLNEQFF. The CDR3 nucleotides are TGTGCCAGCCAGACACCCGGACAGGGTCTAAATGAGCAGTTCTTC.

A note on this clonotype: This may come from a read error, since a much larger clone is one base off. The chain carries TRBV5-1 and TRBJ1-1; TRBD1 matches at 7 bases. Germline V lookup: CDR1 SGHRS, CDR2 YFSETQ. V was clipped by 7 bases and J by 3 bases; unmatched bases: 9. The CDR3 is 14 amino acids. Here the CDR3 reads CASGLTGVDTEAFF. CDR3 in DNA: TGCGCCAGCGGCCTTACAGGGGTGGACACTGAAGCTTTCTTT.